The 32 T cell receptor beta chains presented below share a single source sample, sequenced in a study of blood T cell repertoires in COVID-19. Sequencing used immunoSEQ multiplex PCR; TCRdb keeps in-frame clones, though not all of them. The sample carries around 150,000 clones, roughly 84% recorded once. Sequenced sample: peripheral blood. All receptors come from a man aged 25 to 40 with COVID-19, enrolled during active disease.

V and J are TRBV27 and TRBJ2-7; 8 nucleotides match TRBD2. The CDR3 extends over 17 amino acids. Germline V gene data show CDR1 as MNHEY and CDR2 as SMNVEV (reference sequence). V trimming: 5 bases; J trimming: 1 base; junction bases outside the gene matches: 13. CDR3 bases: TGTGCCAGCAGTCCTAGTAGTAGCGGGGACGCTTCCTACGAGCAGTACTTC. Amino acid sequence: CASSPSSSGDASYEQYF.

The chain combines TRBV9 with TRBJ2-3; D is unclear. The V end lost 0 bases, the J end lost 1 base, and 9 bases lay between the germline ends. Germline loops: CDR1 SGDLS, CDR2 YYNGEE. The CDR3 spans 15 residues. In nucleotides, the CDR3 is TGTGCCAGCAGCGTAGTTCCGACTGGCACAGATACGCAGTATTTT. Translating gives CASSVVPTGTDTQYF.

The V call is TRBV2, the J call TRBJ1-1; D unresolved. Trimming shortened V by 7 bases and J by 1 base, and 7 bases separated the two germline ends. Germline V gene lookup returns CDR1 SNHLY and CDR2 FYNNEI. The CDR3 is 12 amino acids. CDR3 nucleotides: TGTGCCAGCACTGCGAAGAACACTGAAGCTTTCTTT. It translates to CASTAKNTEAFF. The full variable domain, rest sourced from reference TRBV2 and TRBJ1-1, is EPEVTQTPSHQVTQMGQEVILRCVPISNHLYFYWYRQILGQKVEFLVSFYNNEISEKSEIFDDQFSVERPDGSNFTLKIRSTKLEDSAMYFCASTAKNTEAFFGQGTRLTVV.

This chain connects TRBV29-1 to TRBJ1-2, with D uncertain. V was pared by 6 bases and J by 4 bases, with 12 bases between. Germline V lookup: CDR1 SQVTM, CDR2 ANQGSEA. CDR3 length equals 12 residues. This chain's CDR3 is CSVVTGGYGYTF. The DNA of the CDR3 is TGCAGCGTAGTTACGGGAGGCTATGGCTACACCTTC.

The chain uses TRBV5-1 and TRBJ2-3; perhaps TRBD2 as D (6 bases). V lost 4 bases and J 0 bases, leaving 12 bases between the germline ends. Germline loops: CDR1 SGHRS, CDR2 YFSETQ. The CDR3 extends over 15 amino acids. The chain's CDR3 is CASSGGTRSTDTQYF. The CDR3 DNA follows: TGCGCCAGCAGCGGCGGGACGAGAAGCACAGATACGCAGTATTTT.

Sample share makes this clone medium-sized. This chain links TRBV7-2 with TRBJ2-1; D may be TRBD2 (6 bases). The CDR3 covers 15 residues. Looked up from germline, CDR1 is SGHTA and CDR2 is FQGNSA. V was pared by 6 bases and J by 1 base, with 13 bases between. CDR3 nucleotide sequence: TGTGCCAGCAGAGGAGGGGTAGAATCCTACAATGAGCAGTTCTTC. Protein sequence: CASRGGVESYNEQFF.

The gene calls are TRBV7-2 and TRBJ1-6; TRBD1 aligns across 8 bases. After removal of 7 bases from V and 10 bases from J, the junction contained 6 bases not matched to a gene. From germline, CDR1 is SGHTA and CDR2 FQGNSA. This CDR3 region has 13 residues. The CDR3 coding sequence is TGTGCCAGCAAACAGGGGGGGAACTCACCCCTCCACTTT. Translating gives CASKQGGNSPLHF. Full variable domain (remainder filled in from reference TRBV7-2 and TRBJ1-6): GAGVSQSPSNKVTEKGKDVELRCDPISGHTALYWYRQSLGQGLEFLIYFQGNSAPDKSGLPSDRFSAERTGGSVSTLTIQRTQQEDSAVYLCASKQGGNSPLHFGNGTRLTVT.

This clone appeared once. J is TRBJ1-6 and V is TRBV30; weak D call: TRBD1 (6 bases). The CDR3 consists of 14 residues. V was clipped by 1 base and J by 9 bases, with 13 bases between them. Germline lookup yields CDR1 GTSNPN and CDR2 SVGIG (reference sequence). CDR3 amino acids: CAWSAMGAGSPLHF. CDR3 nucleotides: TGTGCCTGGAGTGCCATGGGGGCCGGTTCACCCCTCCACTTT. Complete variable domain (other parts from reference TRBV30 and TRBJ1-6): SQTIHQWPATLVQPVGSPLSLECTVEGTSNPNLYWYRQAAGRGLQLLFYSVGIGQISSEVPQNLSASRPQDRQFILSSKKLLLSDSGFYLCAWSAMGAGSPLHFGNGTRLTVT.

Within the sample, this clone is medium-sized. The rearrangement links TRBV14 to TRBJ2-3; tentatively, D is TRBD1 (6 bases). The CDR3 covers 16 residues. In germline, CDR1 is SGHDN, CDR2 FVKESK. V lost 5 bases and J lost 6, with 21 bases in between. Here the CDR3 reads CASSIRQAGRMDTQYF. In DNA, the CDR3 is TGTGCCAGCAGCATCCGACAGGCCGGTCGAATGGATACGCAGTATTTT.

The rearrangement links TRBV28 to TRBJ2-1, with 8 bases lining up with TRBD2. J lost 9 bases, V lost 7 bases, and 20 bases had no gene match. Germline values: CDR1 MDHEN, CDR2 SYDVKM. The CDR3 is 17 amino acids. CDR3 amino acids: CASTDPGGAGVLGEQFF. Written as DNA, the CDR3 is TGTGCCAGCACCGATCCCGGGGGAGCGGGAGTTCTTGGTGAGCAGTTCTTC.

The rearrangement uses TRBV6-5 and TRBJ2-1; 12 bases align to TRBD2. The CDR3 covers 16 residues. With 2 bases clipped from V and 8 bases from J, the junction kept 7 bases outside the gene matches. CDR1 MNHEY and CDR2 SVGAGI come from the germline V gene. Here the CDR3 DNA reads TGTGCCAGCAGTTACGGGCTAGCGGGAGGGTCTTATGAGCAGTTCTTC. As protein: CASSYGLAGGSYEQFF.

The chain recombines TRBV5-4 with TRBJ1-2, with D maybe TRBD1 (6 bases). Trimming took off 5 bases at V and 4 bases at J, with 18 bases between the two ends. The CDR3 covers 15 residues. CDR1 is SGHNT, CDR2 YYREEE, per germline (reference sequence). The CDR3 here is CASSSEQGSSYGYTF. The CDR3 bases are TGTGCCAGCAGTTCGGAACAGGGAAGCTCCTATGGCTACACCTTC.

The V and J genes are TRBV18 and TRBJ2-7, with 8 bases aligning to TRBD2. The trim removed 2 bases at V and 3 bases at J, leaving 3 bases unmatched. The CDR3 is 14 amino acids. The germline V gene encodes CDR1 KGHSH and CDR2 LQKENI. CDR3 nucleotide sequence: TGTGCCAGCTCACCAGGGACTAGAAACTACGAGCAGTACTTC. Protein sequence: CASSPGTRNYEQYF.

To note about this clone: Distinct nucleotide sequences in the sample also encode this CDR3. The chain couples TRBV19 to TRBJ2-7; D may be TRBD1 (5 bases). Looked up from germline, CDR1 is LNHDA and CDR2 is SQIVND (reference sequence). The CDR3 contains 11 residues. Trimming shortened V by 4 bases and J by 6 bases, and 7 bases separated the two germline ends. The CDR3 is CASSRGSEQYF. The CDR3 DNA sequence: TGTGCCAGTAGTAGGGGCTCCGAGCAGTACTTC.

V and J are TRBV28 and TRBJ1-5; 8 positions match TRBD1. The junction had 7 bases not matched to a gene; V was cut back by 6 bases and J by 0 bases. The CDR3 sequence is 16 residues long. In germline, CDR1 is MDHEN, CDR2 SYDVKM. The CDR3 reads CASRSIQGASNQPQHF. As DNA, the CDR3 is TGTGCCAGCAGGTCAATCCAGGGGGCTAGCAATCAGCCCCAGCATTTT.

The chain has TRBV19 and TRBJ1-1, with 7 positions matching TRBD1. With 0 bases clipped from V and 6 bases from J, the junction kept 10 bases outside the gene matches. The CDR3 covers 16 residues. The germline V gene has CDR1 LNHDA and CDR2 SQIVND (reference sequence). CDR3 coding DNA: TGTGCCAGTAGTATAGATCTGAGGGGGCCCCTCGCTGAAGCTTTCTTT. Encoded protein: CASSIDLRGPLAEAFF.

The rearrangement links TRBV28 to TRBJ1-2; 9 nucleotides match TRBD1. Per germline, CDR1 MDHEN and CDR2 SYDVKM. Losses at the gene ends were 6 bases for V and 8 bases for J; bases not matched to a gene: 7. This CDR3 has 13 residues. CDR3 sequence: CASSGNRGRGYTF. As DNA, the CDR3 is TGTGCCAGCAGCGGCAACAGGGGGCGAGGCTACACCTTC.

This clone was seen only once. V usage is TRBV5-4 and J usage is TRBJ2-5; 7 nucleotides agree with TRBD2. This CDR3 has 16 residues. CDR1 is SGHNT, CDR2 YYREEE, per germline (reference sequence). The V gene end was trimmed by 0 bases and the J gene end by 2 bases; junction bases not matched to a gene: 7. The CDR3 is CASSLGISGIQETQYF. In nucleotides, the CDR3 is TGTGCCAGCAGCTTGGGTATCAGCGGGATACAAGAGACCCAGTACTTC.

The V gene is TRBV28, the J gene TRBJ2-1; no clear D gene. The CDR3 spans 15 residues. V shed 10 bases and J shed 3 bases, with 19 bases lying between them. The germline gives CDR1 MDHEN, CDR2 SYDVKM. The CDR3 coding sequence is TGTGCCACCAACTCACCCCCGTCGGGCTACAATGAGCAGTTCTTC. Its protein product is CATNSPPSGYNEQFF.

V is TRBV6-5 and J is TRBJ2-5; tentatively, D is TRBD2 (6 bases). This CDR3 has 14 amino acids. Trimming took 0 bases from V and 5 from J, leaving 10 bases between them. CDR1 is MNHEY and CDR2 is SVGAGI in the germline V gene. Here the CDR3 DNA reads TGTGCCAGCAGTTACTCACGGGGGTGGGAGACCCAGTACTTC. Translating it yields CASSYSRGWETQYF.

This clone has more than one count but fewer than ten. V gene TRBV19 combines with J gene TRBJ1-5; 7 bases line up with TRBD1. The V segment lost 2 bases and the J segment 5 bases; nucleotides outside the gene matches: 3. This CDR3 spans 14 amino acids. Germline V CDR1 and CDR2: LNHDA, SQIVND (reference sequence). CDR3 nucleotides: TGTGCCAGTAGTATACGACAGGGCGATCAGCCCCAGCATTTT. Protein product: CASSIRQGDQPQHF.

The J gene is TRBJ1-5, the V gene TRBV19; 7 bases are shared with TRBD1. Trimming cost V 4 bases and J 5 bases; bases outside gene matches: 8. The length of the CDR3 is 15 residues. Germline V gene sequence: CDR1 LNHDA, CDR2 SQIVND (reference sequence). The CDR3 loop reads CASSTSTGWDQPQHF. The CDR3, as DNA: TGTGCCAGTAGTACTTCGACAGGGTGGGATCAGCCCCAGCATTTT. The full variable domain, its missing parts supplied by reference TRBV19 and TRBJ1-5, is DGGITQSPKYLFRKEGQNVTLSCEQNLNHDAMYWYRQDPGQGLRLIYYSQIVNDFQKGDIAEGYSVSREKKESFPLTVTSAQKNPTAFYLCASSTSTGWDQPQHFGDGTRLSIL.

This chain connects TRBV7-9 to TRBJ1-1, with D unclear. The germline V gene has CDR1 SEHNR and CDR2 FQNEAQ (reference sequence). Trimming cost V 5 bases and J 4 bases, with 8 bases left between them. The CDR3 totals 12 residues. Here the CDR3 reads CASSPVSTEAFF. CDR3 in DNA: TGTGCCAGCAGCCCCGTCAGCACTGAAGCTTTCTTT.

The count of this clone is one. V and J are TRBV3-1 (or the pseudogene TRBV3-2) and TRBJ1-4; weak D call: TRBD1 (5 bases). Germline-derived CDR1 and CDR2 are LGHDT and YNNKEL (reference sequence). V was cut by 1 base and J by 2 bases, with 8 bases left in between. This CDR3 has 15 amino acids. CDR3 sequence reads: CASSQVGGTNEKLFF. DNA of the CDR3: TGTGCCAGCAGCCAAGTGGGGGGTACTAATGAAAAACTGTTTTTT.

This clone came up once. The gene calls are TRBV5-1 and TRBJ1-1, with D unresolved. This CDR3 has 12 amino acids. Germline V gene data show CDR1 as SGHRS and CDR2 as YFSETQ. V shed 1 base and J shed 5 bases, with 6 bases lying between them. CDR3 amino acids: CASSLSRTEAFF. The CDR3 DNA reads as TGCGCCAGCAGCTTGTCCAGAACTGAAGCTTTCTTT. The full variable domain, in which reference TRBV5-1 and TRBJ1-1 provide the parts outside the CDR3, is KAGVTQTPRYLIKTRGQQVTLSCSPISGHRSVSWYQQTPGQGLQFLFEYFSETQRNKGNFPGRFSGRQFSNSRSEMNVSTLELGDSALYLCASSLSRTEAFFGQGTRLTVV.

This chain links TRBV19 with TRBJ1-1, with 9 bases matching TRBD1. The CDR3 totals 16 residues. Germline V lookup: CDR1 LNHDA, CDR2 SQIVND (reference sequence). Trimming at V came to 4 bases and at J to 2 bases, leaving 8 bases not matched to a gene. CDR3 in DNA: TGTGCCAGTAGTAGCCTAAACAGGGGGCGAAACACTGAAGCTTTCTTT. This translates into CASSSLNRGRNTEAFF.

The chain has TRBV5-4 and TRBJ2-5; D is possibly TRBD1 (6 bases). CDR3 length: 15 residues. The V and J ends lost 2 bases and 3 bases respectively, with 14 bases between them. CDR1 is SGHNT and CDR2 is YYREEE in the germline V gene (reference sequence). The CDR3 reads CASSFRNTGKETQYF. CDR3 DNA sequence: TGTGCCAGCAGCTTCCGGAATACAGGGAAAGAGACCCAGTACTTC.

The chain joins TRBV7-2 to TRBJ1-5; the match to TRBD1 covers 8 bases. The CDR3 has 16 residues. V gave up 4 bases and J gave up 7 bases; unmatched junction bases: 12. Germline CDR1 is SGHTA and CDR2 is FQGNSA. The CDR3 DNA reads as TGTGCCAGCAGCTCAGGCGTCAGGGGGCGACGCCAGCCCCAGCATTTT. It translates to CASSSGVRGRRQPQHF.

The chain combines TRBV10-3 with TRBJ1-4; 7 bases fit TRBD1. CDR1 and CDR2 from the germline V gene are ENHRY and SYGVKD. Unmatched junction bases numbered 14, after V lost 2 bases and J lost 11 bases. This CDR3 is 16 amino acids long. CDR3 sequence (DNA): TGTGCCATCAGTGAGGAGCTTCCCAGACAGGGTGGGAAACTGTTTTTT. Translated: CAISEELPRQGGKLFF.

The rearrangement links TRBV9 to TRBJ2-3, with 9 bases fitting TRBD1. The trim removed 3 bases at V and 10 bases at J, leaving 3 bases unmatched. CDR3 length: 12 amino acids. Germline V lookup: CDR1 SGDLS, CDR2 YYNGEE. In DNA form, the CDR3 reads TGTGCCAGCAGCGCAGACAGGGGGTCGCAGTATTTT. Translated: CASSADRGSQYF. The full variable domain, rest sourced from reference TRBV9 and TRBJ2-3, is DSGVTQTPKHLITATGQRVTLRCSPRSGDLSVYWYQQSLDQGLQFLIQYYNGEERAKGNILERFSAQQFPDLHSELNLSSLELGDSALYFCASSADRGSQYFGPGTRLTVL.

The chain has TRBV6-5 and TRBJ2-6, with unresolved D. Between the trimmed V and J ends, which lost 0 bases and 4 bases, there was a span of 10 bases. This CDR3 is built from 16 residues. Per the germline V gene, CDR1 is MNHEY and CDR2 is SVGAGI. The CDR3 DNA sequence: TGTGCCAGCAGTTACTCGTATCGGGTAGGGGCCAACGTCCTGACTTTC. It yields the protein CASSYSYRVGANVLTF.

The CDR3 bases are TGTGCCTGGAGCGGGAGTAAGACCGGGGAGCTGTTTTTT. Its translation is CAWSGSKTGELFF. This chain joins TRBV30 and TRBJ2-2, with a possible D match to TRBD2 (6 bases). This CDR3 contains 13 residues. Trimming left V 3 bases short and J 5 bases short, with 10 bases between. Germline assignment: CDR1 GTSNPN and CDR2 SVGIG (reference sequence).